The 29 T cell receptor beta chains presented below share a single source sample, sequenced in a study of T cell repertoires in cytomegalovirus infection. TCRdb recomputed calls from the reads with MiXCR, one row per CDR3 protein. The repertoire includes about 230,000 distinct CDR3 sequences, roughly 22% of them detected once, and approximately 18% sits in the top ten. Sequences were obtained from CD8+ T cells from PBMCs. The receptors come from a human donor in good health (CMV status not recorded). Some clones in this sample may be carry-over from other donors' samples.

This clonotype was counted many times. The chain employs TRBV28 and TRBJ2-7; D ambiguous. Trimming stripped 5 bases from V and 5 bases from J, with 13 bases between. Germline V gene data show CDR1 as MDHEN and CDR2 as SYDVKM. This CDR3 comprises 13 residues. As DNA, the CDR3 is TGTGCCAGCAGTCAAATGAGTGGGGACGAGCAGTACTTC. Translation gives CASSQMSGDEQYF.

This clonotype qualifies as medium-sized. The gene calls are TRBV7-7 and TRBJ1-1; no definite D call. The V gene's germline CDR1 is SSHAT and CDR2 FNYEAQ (reference sequence). Trimming removed 2 bases from V and 2 bases from J, with 6 bases in between. The length of the CDR3 is 13 residues. The CDR3 here is CASSLLANTEAFF. The CDR3 DNA is TGTGCCAGCAGCTTATTAGCCAACACTGAAGCTTTCTTT.

This clonotype was recorded a few times. The chain couples TRBV12-3 or TRBV12-4 to TRBJ2-5; TRBD1 might be the D (5 bases). The CDR3 covers 14 residues. V lost 6 bases and J lost 1, with 12 bases in between. Here the CDR3 reads CASSPRRVQETQYF. The CDR3 DNA sequence: TGTGCCAGCAGCCCCCGCAGGGTCCAAGAGACCCAGTACTTC.

Worth noting for this clonotype: A clone one base away is much larger, so this may be a read error. J is TRBJ2-7 and V is TRBV6-6; a weak D match, TRBD1 (6 bases). This CDR3 comprises 14 residues. The V end lost 8 bases, the J end lost 3 bases, and 17 bases lay between the germline ends. Per the germline V gene, CDR1 is MNHNY and CDR2 is SVGAGI (reference sequence). The CDR3 bases are TGTGCCAGCGGATCGAGCAGGGGTCTCTACGAGCAGTACTTC. This encodes CASGSSRGLYEQYF.

The DNA of the CDR3 is TGTGCCAGCTCACCACACGGGGGCGATAACAATGAGCAGTTCTTC. Translating gives CASSPHGGDNNEQFF. The chain employs TRBV18 and TRBJ2-1; D assignment may be TRBD1 or TRBD2 (6 bases each). The CDR3 spans 15 residues. Trimming took 1 base from V and 5 from J, leaving 12 bases between them. Germline V gene sequence: CDR1 KGHSH, CDR2 LQKENI.

This clonotype has more than one count but fewer than ten. The chain joins TRBV19 to TRBJ2-1, with 8 bases matching TRBD2. This CDR3 spans 14 amino acids. Unmatched junction bases numbered 5, after V lost 4 bases and J lost 6 bases. Germline CDR1 and CDR2: LNHDA and SQIVND (reference sequence). This CDR3 reads CASSTRTSLNEQFF. Written as DNA, the CDR3 is TGTGCCAGTAGTACTCGGACTAGCCTCAATGAGCAGTTCTTC. Supplemented by reference TRBV19 and TRBJ2-1, the full variable domain reads DGGITQSPKYLFRKEGQNVTLSCEQNLNHDAMYWYRQDPGQGLRLIYYSQIVNDFQKGDIAEGYSVSREKKESFPLTVTSAQKNPTAFYLCASSTRTSLNEQFFGPGTRLTVL.

The chain combines TRBV12-3 or TRBV12-4 with TRBJ2-1; D possibly corresponds to TRBD1 (5 bases). This CDR3 region has 12 residues. Trimming took 5 bases from V and 6 from J, leaving 8 bases between them. CDR3 amino acids: CASSQGPNEQFF. CDR3 nucleotide sequence: TGTGCCAGCAGTCAGGGCCCCAATGAGCAGTTCTTC.

The CDR3 sequence: CASSVRTGGGYNEQFF. For the CDR3, the DNA is TGTGCCAGCAGTGTCCGTACAGGGGGCGGCTACAATGAGCAGTTCTTC. The J gene is TRBJ2-1, the V gene TRBV6-2 or TRBV6-3; 9 bases fit TRBD1. Germline assignment: CDR1 MNHEY and CDR2 SVGEGT. The CDR3 runs 16 residues. With V trimmed by 5 bases and J by 3 bases, 8 bases remained unmatched.

The chain carries TRBV3-1 and TRBJ2-7, with TRBD1 identical over 9 bases. With 7 bases clipped from V and 1 base from J, the junction kept 8 bases outside the gene matches. This CDR3 spans 15 amino acids. Germline V gives CDR1 LGHDT, CDR2 YNNKEL (reference sequence). In DNA form, the CDR3 reads TGTGCCAGCACCCCCGGGACAGGGACTTCCTACGAGCAGTACTTC. This encodes CASTPGTGTSYEQYF.

The gene calls are TRBV5-6 and TRBJ1-1; tentative D call: TRBD1 (5 bases). Germline V lookup: CDR1 SGHDT, CDR2 YYEEEE. The CDR3 covers 18 residues. V was shortened by 0 bases and J by 4 bases, with 22 bases between the two germline ends. In DNA, the CDR3 is TGTGCCAGCAGCTTGGATCCCCTCGGGGGGGGAGCAGGCACTGAAGCTTTCTTT. Translated: CASSLDPLGGGAGTEAFF.

The table lists this clonotype with many counts. The genes are TRBV28 and TRBJ2-5; TRBD2 matches at 12 bases. The CDR3 sequence is 17 residues long. Trimming at V came to 5 bases and at J to 5 bases, leaving 12 bases not matched to a gene. Germline V gives CDR1 MDHEN, CDR2 SYDVKM. The DNA for the CDR3 is TGTGCCAGCAGTCCTCCGCTCCGACTAGCGGGGGTGGAGACCCAGTACTTC. It translates to CASSPPLRLAGVETQYF.

This sequence joins TRBV20-1 and TRBJ2-3; TRBD2 is a possible D gene (5 bases). Per the germline V gene, CDR1 is DFQATT and CDR2 is SNEGSKA (reference sequence). Between the trimmed V and J ends, which lost 0 bases and 5 bases, there was a span of 9 bases. CDR3 length: 13 amino acids. The CDR3 DNA reads as TGCAGTGCTAGAGAAGGGAGTCGAGATACGCAGTATTTT. Translating gives CSAREGSRDTQYF.

The rearrangement joins TRBV29-1 to TRBJ1-2; 8 bases match TRBD1. This CDR3 has 13 amino acids. The ends lost 4 bases at V and 4 bases at J; junction bases unmatched: 5. The germline CDR1 and CDR2 sequences are SQVTM and ANQGSEA. The CDR3 sequence: CSVGTGSGYGYTF. The CDR3 DNA reads TGCAGCGTTGGGACAGGGAGTGGCTATGGCTACACCTTC.

This clonotype was seen ten or more times. The rearrangement uses TRBV7-9 and TRBJ2-7; D call uncertain. The CDR3 is 15 amino acids. Trimming cost V 5 bases and J 0 bases, with 14 bases left between them. CDR1 and CDR2 from the germline V gene are SEHNR and FQNEAQ (reference sequence). CDR3 residues: CASSDGLGSSYEQYF. CDR3 in DNA: TGTGCCAGCAGCGACGGATTAGGTTCCTCCTACGAGCAGTACTTC.

The chain has TRBV7-9 and TRBJ1-1; D possibly corresponds to TRBD1 (6 bases). The germline V and J ends were trimmed by 10 bases and 7 bases, with 16 bases remaining between them. The CDR3 runs to 12 residues. Germline V gene lookup returns CDR1 SEHNR and CDR2 FQNEAQ (reference sequence). DNA of the CDR3: TGTGCCACTAGCGGGGACACCGTTGAAGCTTTCTTT. Translated: CATSGDTVEAFF.

The CDR3 region is CASSQRDGQETQYF. CDR3 DNA sequence: TGTGCCAGCAGCCAACGGGACGGACAAGAGACCCAGTACTTC. V gene TRBV7-9 combines with J gene TRBJ2-5; D possibly matches TRBD1 or TRBD2 (5 bases each). CDR3 size: 14 residues. Per germline, CDR1 SEHNR and CDR2 FQNEAQ (reference sequence). V lost 5 bases and J 2 bases, leaving 12 bases between the germline ends.

This clonotype was counted at least ten times. V is TRBV6-5 and J is TRBJ1-1, with D possibly being TRBD1 (6 bases). This CDR3 region has 14 residues. Germline CDR1 is MNHEY and CDR2 is SVGAGI. V was trimmed by 2 bases and J by 5 bases, leaving 12 bases between them. The CDR3 reads CASSYMGAGTEAFF. CDR3 bases: TGTGCCAGCAGTTACATGGGGGCTGGGACTGAAGCTTTCTTT.

The sample holds many counts of this clonotype. This rearrangement joins TRBV27 to TRBJ2-7; 9 bases map to TRBD2. Germline assignment: CDR1 MNHEY and CDR2 SMNVEV (reference sequence). The CDR3 sequence is 15 residues long. J was trimmed by 3 bases and V by 9 bases; bases with no gene match: 12. CDR3 sequence: CASRDSGGAVYEQYF. CDR3 in DNA: TGTGCCAGTCGCGATAGCGGGGGAGCAGTCTACGAGCAGTACTTC.

This clonotype was found many times. The rearrangement links TRBV11-2 to TRBJ2-6, with 7 bases matching TRBD1. CDR3 length equals 17 residues. Losses at the gene ends were 1 base for V and 0 bases for J; bases not matched to a gene: 3. Germline V gives CDR1 SGHAT, CDR2 FQNNGV. CDR3 sequence reads: CASSLVPGGSGANVLTF. The CDR3 region has the DNA TGTGCCAGCAGCTTAGTCCCAGGGGGCTCTGGGGCCAACGTCCTGACTTTC.

The J gene is TRBJ2-7, the V gene TRBV6-2 or TRBV6-3, with 10 bases lining up with TRBD2. The J segment lost 2 bases and the V segment lost 7 bases, leaving 2 bases of the junction unmatched. This CDR3 comprises 13 residues. Germline CDR1 and CDR2: MNHEY and SVGEGT. DNA for the CDR3: TGTGCCAGCAAAGGACTAGCGGCCTACGAGCAGTACTTC. Translating gives CASKGLAAYEQYF.

This clonotype came up many times. This sequence joins TRBV7-8 and TRBJ1-5; no reliable D call. This CDR3 has 14 residues. Germline CDR1 and CDR2: SGHVS and FQNEAQ. Trimming pared 4 bases from V and 5 bases from J, leaving 12 bases between. CDR3 sequence reads: CASSYLREDQPQHF. As DNA, the CDR3 is TGTGCCAGCAGCTACCTGCGCGAGGATCAGCCCCAGCATTTT.

CDR3 DNA sequence: TGTGCCTTCCGGACAGAACTCAATGAAAAACTGTTTTTT. This sequence encodes CAFRTELNEKLFF. The J gene is TRBJ1-4, the V gene TRBV7-9, with D possibly being TRBD1 (6 bases). The CDR3 is 13 amino acids. The germline V and J ends were trimmed by 11 bases and 5 bases, with 15 bases remaining between them. Germline-derived CDR1 and CDR2 are SEHNR and FQNEAQ (reference sequence).

This clonotype showed up many times. The chain joins TRBV7-8 to TRBJ2-5, with a possible D match to TRBD2 (7 bases). The germline V and J ends were trimmed by 0 bases and 4 bases, with 12 bases remaining between them. CDR3 size: 15 residues. Germline lookup yields CDR1 SGHVS and CDR2 FQNEAQ. In DNA, the CDR3 is TGTGCCAGCAGCTTAGCGGGGGGGCTTGCAGAGACCCAGTACTTC. Residues: CASSLAGGLAETQYF.

There are many counts of this clonotype. The rearrangement links TRBV7-9 to TRBJ1-5; D remains ambiguous. This CDR3 is built from 12 residues. The germline V gene encodes CDR1 SEHNR and CDR2 FQNEAQ (reference sequence). V was trimmed by 1 base and J by 4 bases, leaving 2 bases between them. The CDR3 bases are TGTGCCAGCAGCTTAGATAATCAGCCCCAGCATTTT. This codes for CASSLDNQPQHF.

The chain links TRBV20-1 to TRBJ1-1; D may be TRBD1 (5 bases). CDR3 length equals 15 residues. V shed 2 bases and J shed 4 bases, with 17 bases lying between them. The germline V gene encodes CDR1 DFQATT and CDR2 SNEGSKA (reference sequence). The chain's CDR3 is CSARLPGAGPTEAFF. Written as DNA, the CDR3 is TGCAGTGCTAGACTTCCTGGGGCAGGGCCCACTGAAGCTTTCTTT.

This clonotype showed up many times. The CDR3 region is CASSQGTQETQYF. The CDR3 coding sequence is TGTGCCAGCAGCCAAGGGACCCAAGAGACCCAGTACTTC. The rearrangement joins TRBV7-9 to TRBJ2-5; D is tentatively TRBD1 or TRBD2 (5 bases each). From germline, CDR1 is SEHNR and CDR2 FQNEAQ (reference sequence). The CDR3 is 13 residues long. Trimming pared 5 bases from V and 1 base from J, leaving 8 bases between.

Only a few counts were recorded for this clonotype. This chain links TRBV2 with TRBJ1-2, with a possible D match to TRBD1 (5 bases). Trimming took 0 bases from V and 4 from J, leaving 18 bases between them. The V gene's germline CDR1 is SNHLY and CDR2 FYNNEI. The CDR3 is 17 amino acids. CDR3 amino acids: CASSEALGTQQIYGYTF. DNA for the CDR3: TGTGCCAGCAGTGAAGCGCTTGGGACTCAGCAGATCTATGGCTACACCTTC.

This clonotype was observed a single time. The junction shows a germline mismatch at one end, possibly a read error. The J gene is TRBJ2-3, the V gene TRBV7-8; a possible D gene is TRBD2 (6 bases). Germline V CDR1 and CDR2: SGHVS, FQNEAQ. The CDR3 has 15 amino acids. This CDR3 is CTSSYPGTSTDTQYF. The CDR3 nucleotides read TGTACCAGCAGCTACCCCGGGACTAGCACAGATACGCAGTATTTT.

J is TRBJ2-1 and V is TRBV7-9; 9 bases are shared with TRBD2. Germline-derived CDR1 and CDR2 are SEHNR and FQNEAQ (reference sequence). The V and J ends lost 5 bases and 1 base, in that order; junction bases with no gene match: 6. This CDR3 comprises 16 residues. The CDR3 DNA sequence: TGTGCCAGCAGCCCACGAGCGGGGGGTTCCTACAATGAGCAGTTCTTC. Translated, it gives CASSPRAGGSYNEQFF.